These T cell receptor beta chains were read from a single sample in a study of blood T cells in healthy people across ages. TCRdb reprocessed the 5' RACE reads with MiXCR, giving one entry per CDR3 protein. This sample has around 800,000 distinct CDR3 sequences, with 35% to 60% found just once. The sample was blood. These receptor sequences come from a man older than 75 in good health. Each CDR3 is given with its conserved first and last residue. A D gene is named only where the DNA matches it firmly. Clone size is not always given. Where it is, it says once, few, many or a class for expanded clones.

J: TRBJ1-2; size: .; V: TRBV10-3; D: .; DNA: TGTGCCATCAGTGTTGAGGCCGAGGTAGATGGCTACACCTTC; CDR3: CAISVEAEVDGYTF
J: TRBJ2-1; size: few; V: TRBV24-1; D: TRBD2; DNA: TGTGCCACCAGTGATCAACTAGCGGCCAACAATGAGCAGTTCTTC; CDR3: CATSDQLAANNEQFF
J: TRBJ2-7; size: .; V: TRBV6-2/TRBV6-3; D: TRBD1; DNA: TGTGCCAGCAGTTACAGGGGGCGCTACGAGCAGTACTTC; CDR3: CASSYRGRYEQYF
J: TRBJ2-5; size: few; V: TRBV25-1; D: .; DNA: TGTGCCAGCACCCGATGGACCCAGTACTTC; CDR3: CASTRWTQYF
J: TRBJ2-1; size: few; V: TRBV6-2/TRBV6-3; D: .; DNA: TGTGCCAGCACTGCGCGGATTAGGGATGGGCAGTTCTTC; CDR3: CASTARIRDGQFF
J: TRBJ2-7; size: .; V: TRBV3-1; D: .; DNA: TGTGCCAGCAGCCAAGGATTGTGGTCTGGGGTGAGGGGCGAGCAGTACTTC; CDR3: CASSQGLWSGVRGEQYF
J: TRBJ2-5; size: .; V: TRBV29-1; D: .; DNA: TGCAGCGTTGAATATTGGGAAGTAGCGGAGACCCAGTACTTC; CDR3: CSVEYWEVAETQYF
J: TRBJ2-7; size: few; V: TRBV28; D: .; DNA: TGTGCCAGCAGTTTACCTAGAGCCATTCACTACGAGCAGTACTTC; CDR3: CASSLPRAIHYEQYF
J: TRBJ2-1; size: many; V: TRBV5-1; D: .; DNA: TGCGCCAGCAGCTTGGAACTAGATAGGGGCAATGAGCAGTTCTTC; CDR3: CASSLELDRGNEQFF
J: TRBJ2-3; size: few; V: TRBV20-1; D: .; DNA: TGCAGTGCTAGTGTAGGCAGCCGAGGTACGCAGTATTTT; CDR3: CSASVGSRGTQYF
J: TRBJ2-3; size: .; V: TRBV20-1; D: TRBD2; DNA: TGCAGTGCTAGACCCCCCCTTCAGCCCCGACTAGCGGGGGGTGGAGATACGCAGTATTTT; CDR3: CSARPPLQPRLAGGGDTQYF
J: TRBJ1-4; size: .; V: TRBV2; D: .; DNA: TGTGCCAGCAGTGAGACCAGGGCGGCCGAGAAACTGTTTTTT; CDR3: CASSETRAAEKLFF
J: TRBJ1-5; size: .; V: TRBV20-1; D: TRBD1; DNA: TGCAGTGCTAACCCCTTGGGGACAGTCCACAATCAGCCCCAGCATTTT; CDR3: CSANPLGTVHNQPQHF
J: TRBJ2-7; size: many; V: TRBV7-9; D: TRBD2; DNA: TGTGCCAGCAGCACTAGCGGGAGCTACGAGCAGTACTTC; CDR3: CASSTSGSYEQYF
J: TRBJ1-4; size: .; V: TRBV5-1; D: TRBD1; DNA: TGCGCCAGCAGCTGGGGGACAGGGGATCCTACTAATGAAAAACTGTTTTTT; CDR3: CASSWGTGDPTNEKLFF
J: TRBJ2-5; size: .; V: TRBV7-2; D: .; DNA: TGTGCCAGCAGCTTACAGGCGTCCCAAGAGACCCAGTACTTC; CDR3: CASSLQASQETQYF
J: TRBJ2-7; size: many; V: TRBV7-2; D: .; DNA: TGTGCCAGCAGCTTGGCGGTGGGTGGGGACGAGCAGTACTTC; CDR3: CASSLAVGGDEQYF
J: TRBJ2-3; size: few; V: TRBV7-2; D: TRBD2; DNA: TGTGCCAGCAGCTCGGGAGGGAAAGATACGCAGTATTTT; CDR3: CASSSGGKDTQYF
J: TRBJ2-3; size: .; V: TRBV14; D: TRBD2; DNA: TGTGCCAGCAGCCAAGAGTGGTCGTCTAGCGGGCTGGGAGATACGCAGTATTTT; CDR3: CASSQEWSSSGLGDTQYF
J: TRBJ2-3; size: few; V: TRBV29-1; D: .; DNA: TGCAGCGTTCAGGGCGTCCCAGATACGCAGTATTTT; CDR3: CSVQGVPDTQYF
J: TRBJ2-3; size: .; V: TRBV19; D: TRBD2; DNA: TGTGCCAGTGCCCCCCCGGCTAGCGGGACCGGGACGCAGTATTTT; CDR3: CASAPPASGTGTQYF
J: TRBJ2-7; size: once; V: TRBV29-1; D: TRBD2; DNA: TGCAGCGTTACATCGGGACTAGCGGGGTCCTACGAGCAGTACTTC; CDR3: CSVTSGLAGSYEQYF
J: TRBJ2-1; size: .; V: TRBV28; D: .; DNA: TGTGCCAGCAGGGGGGGCTCCTACAATGAGCAGTTCTTC; CDR3: CASRGGSYNEQFF
J: TRBJ2-6; size: .; V: TRBV7-9; D: .; DNA: TGTGCCAGCTCCGGGACGGGGGCCAACGTCCTGACTTTC; CDR3: CASSGTGANVLTF
J: TRBJ2-5; size: .; V: TRBV4-1; D: .; DNA: TGCGCCGGCAGCCGAGGGCCAGGGGTTGCGGTCCAAGAGACCCAGTACTTC; CDR3: CAGSRGPGVAVQETQYF
J: TRBJ2-7; size: few; V: TRBV9; D: .; DNA: TGTGCCAGCAGCGTAGTGGAAGGTGGAGAGCAGTACTTC; CDR3: CASSVVEGGEQYF
J: TRBJ1-2; size: .; V: TRBV30; D: .; DNA: TGTGCCTGGAGTGTTATAGGCGCCTCCAGGGGTGGCTACACCTTC; CDR3: CAWSVIGASRGGYTF
J: TRBJ2-1; size: .; V: TRBV5-1; D: TRBD2; DNA: TGCGCCAACAGCCCTAGCGGGAGTCGCACCCATGAGCAGTTCTTC; CDR3: CANSPSGSRTHEQFF
J: TRBJ2-3; size: .; V: TRBV7-9; D: TRBD2; DNA: TGTGCCAGCAGCCGGGAGGGACTGTCCACAGATACGCAGTATTTT; CDR3: CASSREGLSTDTQYF
J: TRBJ2-3; size: few; V: TRBV24-1; D: .; DNA: TGTGCCACCAGTGATCGCCGACAAATCACAGATACGCAGTATTTT; CDR3: CATSDRRQITDTQYF
J: TRBJ2-6; size: .; V: TRBV15; D: .; DNA: TGTGCCACCAGCCCCCCTTCCCGACTGTACTCTGGGGCCAACGTCCTGACTTTC; CDR3: CATSPPSRLYSGANVLTF
J: TRBJ2-1; size: .; V: TRBV25-1; D: TRBD1; DNA: TGTGCCAGCAGTGGACAGGGGGTGGGTGAGCAGTTCTTC; CDR3: CASSGQGVGEQFF
J: TRBJ1-1; size: few; V: TRBV12-3/TRBV12-4; D: .; DNA: TGTGCCAGCAGAAAGCAGCTGAACACTGAAGCTTTCTTT; CDR3: CASRKQLNTEAFF
J: TRBJ2-2; size: once; V: TRBV10-3; D: TRBD1; DNA: TGTGCCATCAGTGAGTCTGCGGGACAGGACACCGGGGAGCTGTTTTTT; CDR3: CAISESAGQDTGELFF
J: TRBJ1-1; size: .; V: TRBV7-2; D: .; DNA: TGTGCCAGCAGCTTCTCCTTGATCTCTGAAGCTTTCTTT; CDR3: CASSFSLISEAFF
J: TRBJ2-7; size: .; V: TRBV12-3/TRBV12-4; D: TRBD1; DNA: TGTGCCAGCAGTCTATCCCCCGGGACAGGCCAATACGAGCAGTACTTC; CDR3: CASSLSPGTGQYEQYF
J: TRBJ2-7; size: many; V: TRBV10-2; D: TRBD1; DNA: TGCGCCAGCAGTGATTCGGGACAGGGTTACGAGCAGTACTTC; CDR3: CASSDSGQGYEQYF
J: TRBJ2-1; size: few; V: TRBV24-1; D: .; DNA: TGTGCCACGCAGGGTTACAATGAGCAGTTCTTC; CDR3: CATQGYNEQFF
J: TRBJ1-4; size: .; V: TRBV2; D: .; DNA: TGTGCCAGCAGCGCAGGATTAGTGGCTGAAAAACTGTTTTTT; CDR3: CASSAGLVAEKLFF
J: TRBJ2-5; size: .; V: TRBV13; D: TRBD2; DNA: TGTGCCAGCAGCTTAGGGTCGGGGACTAGTAGATACGGGCAGTACTTC; CDR3: CASSLGSGTSRYGQYF
J: TRBJ2-5; size: once; V: TRBV5-1; D: .; DNA: TGCGCCAGCAGCCCAGGGACTCCGGGACCCCAGTACTTC; CDR3: CASSPGTPGPQYF
J: TRBJ1-6; size: .; V: TRBV6-1; D: .; DNA: TGTGCCAGCAGTGAGGACAAGAATTCACCCCTCCACTTT; CDR3: CASSEDKNSPLHF
J: TRBJ1-6; size: .; V: TRBV12-3/TRBV12-4; D: TRBD1; DNA: TGTGCCAGCAGTTCACGGACAGGGGAGAATTCACCCCTCCACTTT; CDR3: CASSSRTGENSPLHF
J: TRBJ2-7; size: many; V: TRBV12-3/TRBV12-4; D: .; DNA: TGTGCCAGCAGACTAACCTACGAGCAGTACTTC; CDR3: CASRLTYEQYF
J: TRBJ2-1; size: few; V: TRBV4-2; D: .; DNA: TGTGCCAGCAGCCAAGATCTAGTGGTCTACAATGAGCAGTTCTTC; CDR3: CASSQDLVVYNEQFF
J: TRBJ2-4; size: few; V: TRBV5-1; D: .; DNA: TGCGCCAGCAGCTTGGACATCGCCAAAAACATTCAGTACTTC; CDR3: CASSLDIAKNIQYF
J: TRBJ2-3; size: many; V: TRBV5-4; D: TRBD2; DNA: TGTGCCAGCAGCTCCCCCGGGACTAGCGGGATCGCAGATACGCAGTATTTT; CDR3: CASSSPGTSGIADTQYF